This TCR beta chain comes out of a study of cytomegalovirus exposure and HLA in healthy donors. The PCR made use of 60 Vbeta and 13 Jbeta primers. Profiling relied on immunoSEQ multiplex PCR, and the TCRdb table lists in-frame clones only, not all of them. The table has around 120,000 clones, roughly 79% seen once. The CDR3 is 12 amino acids. V dropped 5 bases and J dropped 6 bases, with 10 bases sitting between them. Germline CDR1 is SGHVS and CDR2 is FNYEAQ. The receptor comes from a woman aged 45-59 years in good health and CMV-seronegative. Material: PBMCs. The V gene is TRBV7-6, the J gene TRBJ1-1, with a possible D match to TRBD1 (5 bases). The CDR3 reads CASSGGTAEAFF. DNA for the CDR3: TGTGCCAGCAGCGGGGGGACGGCTGAAGCTTTCTTT.